This T cell receptor (beta chain) was captured by sequencing in a study of patients and donors after allogeneic stem cell transplantation. Trimming took 1 base from V and 4 from J; bases not matched to a gene: 2. The CDR3 contains 14 residues. Germline CDR1 is DFQATT and CDR2 is SNEGSKA (reference sequence). This clonotype was found a few times. A single record per CDR3 protein comes from TCRdb applying MiXCR to the RT-PCR reads. The data hold fewer than 95,000 distinct CDR3 sequences, with around 5% observed a single time. This chain joins TRBV20-1 and TRBJ2-5; 11 bases are shared with TRBD2. The receptor's source is a human donor who was either an allogeneic HSCT recipient or a stem cell or donor lymphocyte infusion donor (not recorded which). It is not recorded whose cells these are; they may come from a transplant donor. Input material: blood, either unsorted or a sorted T cell fraction (not recorded which). The CDR3 region has the DNA TGCAGTGCTAGAGTAGCGGGAGGGGCAGAGACCCAGTACTTC. Amino acids: CSARVAGGAETQYF.